Listed here are 26 T cell receptor beta chains from one sample, sequenced in a study of blood T cells in healthy people across ages. A sample-barcoded 5' primer and a J-beta primer mix were used in a second PCR of roughly 6 to 12 cycles. Each CDR3 protein is one row after TCRdb ran MiXCR on the 5' RACE reads. In the table there are 550,000 to 650,000 distinct CDR3 sequences, approximately 30% of which are singletons. Input material: blood. The receptors come from an elderly woman in good health.

This clonotype was recorded a few times. V gene TRBV2 combines with J gene TRBJ2-5, with no clear D. In germline, CDR1 is SNHLY, CDR2 FYNNEI. This CDR3 spans 15 amino acids. Deletions cut 1 base from V and 1 base from J, with 10 bases between. CDR3 sequence (DNA): TGTGCCAGCAGTGAAGAGAAGGTGTTCCAAGAGACCCAGTACTTC. Translating gives CASSEEKVFQETQYF. The full variable domain, in which reference TRBV2 and TRBJ2-5 provide the parts outside the CDR3, is EPEVTQTPSHQVTQMGQEVILRCVPISNHLYFYWYRQILGQKVEFLVSFYNNEISEKSEIFDDQFSVERPDGSNFTLKIRSTKLEDSAMYFCASSEEKVFQETQYFGPGTRLLVL.

The table lists this clonotype with many counts. This chain links TRBV29-1 with TRBJ1-2; D is undetermined. V lost 7 bases to trimming and J lost 4 bases, with 13 bases between them. This CDR3 is 12 amino acids long. In germline, CDR1 is SQVTM, CDR2 ANQGSEA. The CDR3 sequence: CSASIDVYGYTF. Written as DNA, the CDR3 is TGCAGCGCCAGCATAGATGTCTATGGCTACACCTTC.

The CDR3 bases are TGCGCCAGCAGCTTGACTCCGGGACAGGGGAACACTGAAGCTTTCTTT. It specifies CASSLTPGQGNTEAFF. This sequence joins TRBV5-1 and TRBJ1-1; 9 positions agree with TRBD1. Trimming at V came to 1 base and at J to 1 base, leaving 5 bases not matched to a gene. This CDR3 spans 16 amino acids. The germline V gene has CDR1 SGHRS and CDR2 YFSETQ. Full variable domain (remainder filled in from reference TRBV5-1 and TRBJ1-1): KAGVTQTPRYLIKTRGQQVTLSCSPISGHRSVSWYQQTPGQGLQFLFEYFSETQRNKGNFPGRFSGRQFSNSRSEMNVSTLELGDSALYLCASSLTPGQGNTEAFFGQGTRLTVV.

This clonotype has a count of ten or more. The chain is built from TRBV7-2 and TRBJ2-7; 7 nucleotides line up with TRBD2. The V and J ends lost 5 bases and 5 bases, in that order; junction bases with no gene match: 6. In germline, CDR1 is SGHTA, CDR2 FQGNSA. The CDR3 consists of 13 residues. CDR3 sequence: CASSPWGGNEQYF. CDR3 DNA: TGTGCCAGCAGCCCATGGGGGGGGAACGAGCAGTACTTC. Complete variable domain (other parts from reference TRBV7-2 and TRBJ2-7): GAGVSQSPSNKVTEKGKDVELRCDPISGHTALYWYRQSLGQGLEFLIYFQGNSAPDKSGLPSDRFSAERTGGSVSTLTIQRTQQEDSAVYLCASSPWGGNEQYFGPGTRLTVT.

This clonotype appeared many times. The V gene is TRBV5-6, the J gene TRBJ2-3; tentative D call: TRBD2 (6 bases). Germline CDR1 SGHDT, CDR2 YYEEEE. The CDR3 length is 15 residues. Between the trimmed V and J ends, which lost 2 bases and 5 bases, there was a span of 15 bases. CDR3 DNA: TGTGCCAGCAGCTTTGAGGGAGGTTGGGGAGATACGCAGTATTTT. Translation gives CASSFEGGWGDTQYF.

This clonotype was found many times. V gene TRBV5-1 combines with J gene TRBJ1-6; D is undetermined. The length of the CDR3 is 13 residues. V was cut by 2 bases and J by 7 bases, with 7 bases left in between. The V gene's germline CDR1 is SGHRS and CDR2 YFSETQ. The CDR3 DNA reads as TGCGCCAGCAGCTTAGGGTCGAATTCACCCCTCCACTTT. It translates to CASSLGSNSPLHF. The full variable domain, with the rest looked up from reference TRBV5-1 and TRBJ1-6, is KAGVTQTPRYLIKTRGQQVTLSCSPISGHRSVSWYQQTPGQGLQFLFEYFSETQRNKGNFPGRFSGRQFSNSRSEMNVSTLELGDSALYLCASSLGSNSPLHFGNGTRLTVT.

The chain combines TRBV4-1 with TRBJ1-5; D ambiguous. The CDR3 length is 13 residues. The germline V gene encodes CDR1 MGHRA and CDR2 YSYEKL. V dropped 1 base and J dropped 8 bases, with 9 bases sitting between them. This CDR3 is CASSQGVLEPQHF. The CDR3 nucleotides read TGCGCCAGCAGCCAAGGGGTGCTTGAGCCCCAGCATTTT.

Of note for this clonotype: Relative to the germline gene, one junction end is altered; a read error may explain this. The rearrangement links TRBV11-1 to TRBJ2-7, with 10 nucleotides matching TRBD2. CDR1 SGHAT and CDR2 FQDESV come from the germline V gene (reference sequence). The CDR3 covers 16 residues. The CDR3 spells CAGSPLAGGLSYEQYF. The DNA for the CDR3 is TGTGCCGGCAGTCCCTTAGCGGGGGGACTATCCTACGAGCAGTACTTC. Full variable domain (rest looked up from reference TRBV11-1 and TRBJ2-7): EAEVAQSPRYKITEKSQAVAFWCDPISGHATLYWYRQILGQGPELLVQFQDESVVDDSQLPKDRFSAERLKGVDSTLKIQPAELGDSAMYLCAGSPLAGGLSYEQYFGPGTRLTVT.

This clonotype was recorded at least ten times. The rearrangement joins TRBV7-2 to TRBJ1-6; D is ambiguous. Germline lookup yields CDR1 SGHTA and CDR2 FQGNSA. This CDR3 region has 16 residues. V dropped 2 bases and J dropped 6 bases, with 14 bases sitting between them. The CDR3 nucleotides are TGTGCCAGCAGCTTATCCATTCAGGAAATTAATTCACCCCTCCACTTT. As protein: CASSLSIQEINSPLHF.

The CDR3 DNA follows: TGTGCCTGGGGACGGGTGATGAACACCGGGGAGCTGTTTTTT. It translates to CAWGRVMNTGELFF. The rearrangement uses TRBV30 and TRBJ2-2; no definite D call. V was trimmed by 5 bases and J by 1 base, leaving 11 bases between them. Germline CDR1 GTSNPN, CDR2 SVGIG (reference sequence). The CDR3 extends over 14 amino acids.

The genes are TRBV27 and TRBJ2-1, with TRBD1 matching over 11 bases. Trimming removed 5 bases from V and 8 bases from J; junction bases left unmatched: 11. This CDR3 comprises 16 residues. Germline V gene lookup returns CDR1 MNHEY and CDR2 SMNVEV (reference sequence). In DNA form, the CDR3 reads TGTGCCAGCAGTCGTAGGTGGACAGGGGGCAGTTATGAGCAGTTCTTC. It codes for CASSRRWTGGSYEQFF.

With respect to this clonotype: Given a much more abundant clone one base away, this may be a read error. The rearrangement uses TRBV7-9 and TRBJ2-5, with D maybe TRBD1 (5 bases). CDR3 size: 14 residues. Trimming took 4 bases from V and 11 from J, leaving 20 bases between them. In germline, CDR1 is SEHNR, CDR2 FQNEAQ (reference sequence). Here the CDR3 DNA reads TGTGCCAGCAGCTCGATGGGGCCCTACAATGAGCAGTACTTC. Encoded protein: CASSSMGPYNEQYF.

This clonotype was counted ten times or more. The chain carries TRBV20-1 and TRBJ1-5, with a tentative D call TRBD1 (5 bases). V was shortened by 2 bases and J by 1 base, with 9 bases between the two germline ends. The germline gives CDR1 DFQATT, CDR2 SNEGSKA (reference sequence). The CDR3 runs 14 residues. The CDR3 bases are TGCAGTGCTAGAAGGGAGGGGAGCAATCAGCCCCAGCATTTT. Protein: CSARREGSNQPQHF.

The chain carries TRBV4-3 and TRBJ2-2; TRBD2 matches 15 bases. The CDR3 runs 19 residues. V trimming: 1 base; J trimming: 6 bases; junction bases outside the gene matches: 9. Germline V lookup: CDR1 LGHNA, CDR2 YSLEER. The DNA of the CDR3 is TGCGCCAGCAGCCAAGGGACTAGCGGGGGGGCTACATCGGCCGGGGAGCTGTTTTTT. This translates into CASSQGTSGGATSAGELFF.

The chain employs TRBV15 and TRBJ1-3; D is unclear. The length of the CDR3 is 13 residues. The germline V gene has CDR1 LNHNV and CDR2 YYDKDF (reference sequence). V lost 6 bases and J lost 4, with 10 bases in between. CDR3 residues: CATSPTAGNTIYF. In nucleotides, the CDR3 is TGTGCCACCAGTCCCACAGCCGGAAACACCATATATTTT.

This clonotype was counted ten times or more. The rearrangement joins TRBV20-1 to TRBJ2-4; a possible D gene is TRBD1 (6 bases). Trimming removed 3 bases at V and 0 bases at J, with 21 bases between. The length of the CDR3 is 18 residues. Germline V gene data show CDR1 as DFQATT and CDR2 as SNEGSKA (reference sequence). CDR3 DNA: TGCAGTGCTAGTGCATTCAGGAGGACAGAGCTAGCCAAAAACATTCAGTACTTC. It codes for CSASAFRRTELAKNIQYF.

This clonotype was seen a handful of times. The chain carries TRBV20-1 and TRBJ2-5, with D maybe TRBD1 (5 bases). The CDR3 extends over 13 amino acids. Trimming stripped 7 bases from V and 1 base from J, with 13 bases between. Germline V gene sequence: CDR1 DFQATT, CDR2 SNEGSKA (reference sequence). The CDR3 coding sequence is TGCAGTGGAACAAGGACATCCCAAGAGACCCAGTACTTC. Translated, it gives CSGTRTSQETQYF.

Turning to this clonotype: One junction end disagrees with the germline gene, perhaps due to a read error. This chain uses TRBV5-1 with TRBJ2-2, with 11 bases aligning to TRBD1. CDR3 length: 14 residues. In germline, CDR1 is SGHRS, CDR2 YFSETQ. CDR3 protein: CASQGQGAFGELCF. Here the CDR3 DNA reads TGCGCCAGTCAAGGACAGGGGGCTTTCGGGGAGCTGTGTTTT.

The chain links TRBV20-1 to TRBJ2-2, with D possibly called TRBD1 or TRBD2 (5 bases each). Germline CDR1 and CDR2: DFQATT and SNEGSKA (reference sequence). Trimming took 4 bases from V and 0 from J, leaving 12 bases between them. The CDR3 is 15 residues long. CDR3 nucleotide sequence: TGCAGTGCTACGAAGGGACCGTCGAACACCGGGGAGCTGTTTTTT. Protein sequence: CSATKGPSNTGELFF.

The chain couples TRBV27 to TRBJ2-5; maybe TRBD1 (6 bases). This CDR3 region has 14 residues. The germline gives CDR1 MNHEY, CDR2 SMNVEV (reference sequence). Trimming took off 4 bases at V and 7 bases at J, with 16 bases between the two ends. In DNA form, the CDR3 reads TGTGCCAGCAGTTGGGGGCAGGGGCTAGCGACCCAGTACTTC. Protein: CASSWGQGLATQYF.

This clonotype was seen a few times. The J gene is TRBJ1-2, the V gene TRBV3-1; D is perhaps TRBD1 (6 bases). Trimming stripped 0 bases from V and 4 bases from J, with 12 bases between. The germline V gene has CDR1 LGHDT and CDR2 YNNKEL (reference sequence). CDR3 length: 15 amino acids. This chain's CDR3 is CASSQDVTGTYGYTF. Written as DNA, the CDR3 is TGTGCCAGCAGCCAAGATGTCACAGGGACCTATGGCTACACCTTC. Filled out from reference TRBV3-1 and TRBJ1-2, the complete variable domain reads DTAVSQTPKYLVTQMGNDKSIKCEQNLGHDTMYWYKQDSKKFLKIMFSYNNKELIINETVPNRFSPKSPDKAHLNLHINSLELGDSAVYFCASSQDVTGTYGYTFGSGTRLTVV.

The chain is built from TRBV30 and TRBJ2-4, with 7 bases fitting TRBD1. The end of the DNA is better explained by TRBJ2-5, so the J call may be wrong. Per the germline V gene, CDR1 is GTSNPN and CDR2 is SVGIG (reference sequence). The CDR3 spans 13 residues. The CDR3 region is CAWDPGQRETQYF. The CDR3 nucleotides read TGTGCCTGGGACCCGGGACAGAGGGAGACCCAGTACTTC.

This clonotype was counted a few times. V is TRBV24-1 and J is TRBJ2-1; 9 bases are shared with TRBD1. The CDR3 is 14 residues long. Unmatched junction bases numbered 5, after V lost 4 bases and J lost 8 bases. Germline assignment: CDR1 KGHDR and CDR2 SFDVKD. The CDR3 DNA reads TGTGCCACCAGTGAACAGGGGGCCGAGGATGAGCAGTTCTTC. It translates to CATSEQGAEDEQFF.

The table lists this clonotype with a few counts. Possible read error: a much larger clone is one base away. The rearrangement links TRBV5-1 to TRBJ1-6, with a weak D call TRBD1 (6 bases). The CDR3 contains 15 residues. Per germline, CDR1 SGHRS and CDR2 YFSETQ. Trimming cost V 0 bases and J 4 bases, with 8 bases left between them. In DNA, the CDR3 is TGCGCCAGCAGCTTGGACAGGGCTTATAATTCACCCCTCCACTTT. It specifies CASSLDRAYNSPLHF.

This clonotype has a count of ten or more. The rearrangement uses TRBV20-1 and TRBJ2-7; D remains unclear. V gave up 1 base and J gave up 1 base, with 2 bases separating them. This CDR3 has 11 amino acids. Germline assignment: CDR1 DFQATT and CDR2 SNEGSKA (reference sequence). The CDR3 DNA follows: TGCAGTGCTAGAGTTTCCTACGAGCAGTACTTC. Protein: CSARVSYEQYF.

This clonotype was seen at least ten times. The chain employs TRBV7-2 and TRBJ1-5; D unclear. The CDR3 runs 16 residues. V was pared by 4 bases and J by 2 bases, with 15 bases between. Germline-derived CDR1 and CDR2 are SGHTA and FQGNSA. The CDR3 DNA is TGTGCCAGCAGCTCCCTCCACGGTGGTGGCAATCAGCCCCAGCATTTT. Translated: CASSSLHGGGNQPQHF.